This T cell receptor beta chain was found in a study of T cells in Graves' hyperthyroidism and ophthalmopathy. This CDR3 region has 14 residues. Germline assignment: CDR1 DFQATT and CDR2 SNEGSKA (reference sequence). Trimming took 6 bases from V and 9 from J; bases not matched to a gene: 11. TCR beta CDR3 sequences were amplified from RNA transcripts. The study used the HTBI primer set for a first-round RT-PCR of the TCR CDR3. TCRdb re-analysed the multiplex PCR reads in MiXCR, keeping a single row per CDR3 protein. Of some 360,000 distinct CDR3 sequences listed, more than 11% are singletons. This clonotype was seen many times. What it recognizes is unknown. Patients aged 18 to 65 with hyperthyroidism were newly diagnosed, with duration under 2 months. Patients were excluded for uncontrolled infection, other autoimmune disease, pregnancy or lactation. Points from the study as a whole: Before onset, ophthalmopathy was predicted by the model a median roughly 6.8 months earlier. Stable hyperthyroidism was told apart from ophthalmopathy by a model built on 13 V-J features.

This clonotype originated in a woman in her sixties with Graves' hyperthyroidism. Source material: blood. This sequence joins TRBV20-1 and TRBJ2-4; 10 bases line up with TRBD2. This CDR3 reads CSATGLASVRIQYF. CDR3 DNA sequence: TGCAGTGCCACGGGACTAGCGTCGGTGCGCATTCAGTACTTC.